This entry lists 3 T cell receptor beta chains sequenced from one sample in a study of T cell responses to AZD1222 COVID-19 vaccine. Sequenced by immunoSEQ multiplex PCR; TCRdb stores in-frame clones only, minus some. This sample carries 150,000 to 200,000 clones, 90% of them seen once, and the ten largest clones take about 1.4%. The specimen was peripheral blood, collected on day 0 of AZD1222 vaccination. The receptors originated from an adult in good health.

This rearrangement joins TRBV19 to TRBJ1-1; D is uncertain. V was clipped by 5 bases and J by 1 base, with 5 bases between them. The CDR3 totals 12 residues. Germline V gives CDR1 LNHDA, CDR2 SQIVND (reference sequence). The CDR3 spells CASSFRNTEAFF. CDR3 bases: TGTGCCAGTAGTTTCAGGAACACTGAAGCTTTCTTT. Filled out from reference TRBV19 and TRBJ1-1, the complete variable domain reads DGGITQSPKYLFRKEGQNVTLSCEQNLNHDAMYWYRQDPGQGLRLIYYSQIVNDFQKGDIAEGYSVSREKKESFPLTVTSAQKNPTAFYLCASSFRNTEAFFGQGTRLTVV.

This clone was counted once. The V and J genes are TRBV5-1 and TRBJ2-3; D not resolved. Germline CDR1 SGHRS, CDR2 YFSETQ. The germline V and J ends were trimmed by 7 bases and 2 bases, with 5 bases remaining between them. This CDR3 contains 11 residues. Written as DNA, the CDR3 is TGCGCCAGCGGGTACACAGATACGCAGTATTTT. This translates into CASGYTDTQYF.

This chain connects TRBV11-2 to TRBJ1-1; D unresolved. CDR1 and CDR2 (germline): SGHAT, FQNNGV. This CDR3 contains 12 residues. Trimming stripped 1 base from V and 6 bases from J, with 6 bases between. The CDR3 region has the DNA TGTGCCAGCAGCTTAGTGGTCGCTGAAGCTTTCTTT. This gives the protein CASSLVVAEAFF.